This T cell receptor beta chain was retrieved from a study of blood T cells in healthy people across ages. Combining a sample-barcoded 5' primer with a J-beta primer mix, a second PCR ran for about 7 to 11 cycles. Each CDR3 protein gets one entry after TCRdb re-called the 5' RACE reads with MiXCR. This table has fewer than 800,000 distinct CDR3 sequences, 25% appearing once. Trimming removed 7 bases from V and 0 bases from J, with 11 bases in between. Germline values: CDR1 SNHLY, CDR2 FYNNEI. This CDR3 contains 14 residues. Study observations and caveats: Those diversity estimates obtained from one million T cells were thought to be underestimates.

Remarks on this clonotype: What it binds is unknown.

The same data also contributed to another study, on T cells of mothers and their children. In that study: Donors were a few healthy Caucasian mothers and their six children. Related mother and child pairs showed slightly greater overlap (not significant) than unrelated pairs did. Researchers found no T cell clones that were persistent and microchimeric.

Sequencing was carried out using blood. This clonotype originated in a boy under 18 in good health. The rearrangement uses TRBV2 and TRBJ2-3; D gene unclear. The CDR3: CASNRVTSTDTQYF. The CDR3 DNA reads TGTGCCAGCAATAGAGTTACTAGCACAGATACGCAGTATTTT.